The subject of this entry is one T cell receptor beta chain. Its antigen is unknown. The data are from a study of breast tumors, draining lymph nodes, adjacent tissues. General study results and limits: Tumor repertoires ranked between lymph nodes and nontumor tissue in diversity, with V and J gene preferences.

MiXCR, applied by TCRdb to the multiplex PCR reads, yields one record per CDR3 protein. The table has 200,000 to 250,000 distinct CDR3 sequences, 34% seen once. CDR3 length: 15 residues. Per germline, CDR1 SGDLS and CDR2 YYNGEE. V was pared by 4 bases and J by 2 bases, with 5 bases of the junction left unmatched. The lymph nodes were axillary draining lymph nodes from breast cancer patients. This clonotype was sampled from a female donor with breast cancer. Some clones in this sample may be carry-over from other donors' samples. What was sequenced was axillary lymph node tissue. The rearrangement uses TRBV9 and TRBJ2-3; 9 bases agree with TRBD2. The CDR3 here is CASSTRLADTDTQYF. The DNA for the CDR3 is TGTGCCAGCAGCACCCGACTAGCGGACACAGATACGCAGTATTTT.